This TCR beta chain derives from a study of CD8 T cells in Susac syndrome. The CDR3 runs 14 residues. Germline CDR1 is SGHRS and CDR2 is YFSETQ. Trimming removed 0 bases from V and 3 bases from J, with 9 bases in between. RNA totalling 0.5 to 1 ug underwent reverse transcription with random hexamers. Using its own MiXCR run on the immunoSEQ multiplex PCR reads, TCRdb lists one record per CDR3 protein. The sample yields about 190,000 distinct CDR3 sequences, about 93% seen once. The sequencing input was CD4+ T cells from PBMCs. The chain is built from TRBV5-1 and TRBJ1-1; D not certain. The receptor was derived from a human donor in good health. The CDR3 DNA reads TGCGCCAGCAGCTTGGCCTTGCACGACACTGAAGCTTTCTTT. It yields the protein CASSLALHDTEAFF. Full variable domain (missing parts from reference TRBV5-1 and TRBJ1-1): KAGVTQTPRYLIKTRGQQVTLSCSPISGHRSVSWYQQTPGQGLQFLFEYFSETQRNKGNFPGRFSGRQFSNSRSEMNVSTLELGDSALYLCASSLALHDTEAFFGQGTRLTVV.